The 15 T cell receptor beta chains given below trace back to one sample, sequenced in a study of shared clonotypes between healthy human individuals. Sequencing used immunoSEQ multiplex PCR; TCRdb keeps in-frame clones, though not all of them. The sample yields some 1,600,000 clones, around 98% seen once. The sequenced sample consisted of naive CD4+ T cells sorted from blood. As for subset: CD45RA+ positively selected. The receptors shown here come from a man aged 30 to 39 in good health.

The rearrangement links TRBV28 to TRBJ1-5; TRBD1 is a possible D gene (5 bases). This CDR3 is built from 15 residues. The ends were cut back, 6 bases at V and 4 bases at J, with 16 bases in the middle. The germline V gene encodes CDR1 MDHEN and CDR2 SYDVKM. The CDR3 here is CASSPLMEGNQPQHF. The CDR3 coding sequence is TGTGCCAGCAGCCCCCTCATGGAGGGGAATCAGCCCCAGCATTTT.

This chain links TRBV7-2 with TRBJ2-1; the match to TRBD1 covers 8 bases. The trim removed 10 bases at V and 7 bases at J, leaving 3 bases unmatched. The CDR3 extends over 11 amino acids. Germline V gene lookup returns CDR1 SGHTA and CDR2 FQGNSA. Here the CDR3 reads CATRQGNEQFF. CDR3 sequence (DNA): TGTGCCACGAGACAGGGGAATGAGCAGTTCTTC. Complete variable domain (other parts from reference TRBV7-2 and TRBJ2-1): GAGVSQSPSNKVTEKGKDVELRCDPISGHTALYWYRQSLGQGLEFLIYFQGNSAPDKSGLPSDRFSAERTGGSVSTLTIQRTQQEDSAVYLCATRQGNEQFFGPGTRLTVL.

CDR3 loop: CASNVGAGANVLTF. Here the CDR3 DNA reads TGTGCCAGCAACGTGGGGGCTGGGGCCAACGTCCTGACTTTC. This chain uses TRBV2 with TRBJ2-6, with D perhaps given as TRBD1 or TRBD2 (5 bases each). CDR3 length: 14 residues. V was pared by 7 bases and J by 2 bases, with 9 bases between. The germline V gene encodes CDR1 SNHLY and CDR2 FYNNEI.

The rearrangement links TRBV9 to TRBJ2-3; 8 bases line up with TRBD1. V lost 3 bases, J lost 3 bases, and 9 bases stayed unmatched. CDR1 SGDLS and CDR2 YYNGEE come from the germline V gene. This CDR3 is built from 16 residues. The CDR3 nucleotides are TGTGCCAGCAGCGATAGACAGGGGTACGTAACAGATACGCAGTATTTT. Translated: CASSDRQGYVTDTQYF.

Worth noting for this clone: The identical CDR3 is also encoded by other nucleotide sequences in the sample. The chain employs TRBV28 and TRBJ1-2; TRBD1 might be the D (6 bases). The length of the CDR3 is 12 residues. From germline, CDR1 is MDHEN and CDR2 SYDVKM. V was pared by 3 bases and J by 7 bases, with 9 bases between. CDR3 loop: CASSLQGLGYTF. In DNA form, the CDR3 reads TGTGCCAGCAGTTTGCAGGGGCTTGGCTACACCTTC.

This sequence joins TRBV11-2 and TRBJ2-3; D uncertain. The CDR3 consists of 14 residues. V gave up 4 bases and J gave up 0 bases, with 8 bases separating them. Germline V CDR1 and CDR2: SGHAT, FQNNGV. The CDR3 nucleotides are TGTGCCAGCAGCTCCCCGTTTAGCACAGATACGCAGTATTTT. It specifies CASSSPFSTDTQYF.

The gene calls are TRBV4-1 and TRBJ1-1; 7 bases agree with TRBD1. Per germline, CDR1 MGHRA and CDR2 YSYEKL. V dropped 7 bases and J dropped 5; count of bases not matched to a gene: 13. The length of the CDR3 is 15 residues. In DNA form, the CDR3 reads TGCGCCAGCACCCCGGGACAGCCTGTGGGGACTGAAGCTTTCTTT. This encodes CASTPGQPVGTEAFF.

This clone has just one count. The CDR3 nucleotides read TGTGCCAGCAGTAGACGGGACAGGGTATTGAACACTGAAGCTTTCTTT. Its protein is CASSRRDRVLNTEAFF. The gene calls are TRBV28 and TRBJ1-1; 9 positions agree with TRBD1. The germline V gene has CDR1 MDHEN and CDR2 SYDVKM. Losses at the gene ends were 5 bases for V and 0 bases for J; bases not matched to a gene: 7. This CDR3 is 16 amino acids long.

The genes are TRBV5-1 and TRBJ2-2; 8 nucleotides match TRBD1. CDR1 is SGHRS and CDR2 is YFSETQ in the germline V gene. Losses at the gene ends were 4 bases for V and 6 bases for J; bases not matched to a gene: 5. The CDR3 spans 14 residues. CDR3 in DNA: TGCGCCAGCAGCCCTGACAGGGGCGCCGGGGAGCTGTTTTTT. The encoded protein is CASSPDRGAGELFF. The full variable domain, with the rest looked up from reference TRBV5-1 and TRBJ2-2, is KAGVTQTPRYLIKTRGQQVTLSCSPISGHRSVSWYQQTPGQGLQFLFEYFSETQRNKGNFPGRFSGRQFSNSRSEMNVSTLELGDSALYLCASSPDRGAGELFFGEGSRLTVL.

The gene calls are TRBV10-2 and TRBJ2-7, with 9 nucleotides matching TRBD1. V gave up 4 bases and J gave up 2 bases; unmatched junction bases: 9. From germline, CDR1 is WSHSY and CDR2 SAAADI. The CDR3 runs to 16 residues. The CDR3 DNA is TGCGCCAGCAGTGGGGCGGACAGGGGATATGCCTACGAGCAGTACTTC. This gives the protein CASSGADRGYAYEQYF.

The V gene is TRBV19, the J gene TRBJ1-1; tentative D call: TRBD1 (6 bases). The CDR3 runs 15 residues. Germline lookup yields CDR1 LNHDA and CDR2 SQIVND (reference sequence). V dropped 0 bases and J dropped 5 bases, with 13 bases sitting between them. CDR3 protein: CASSIEAGAETEAFF. In DNA, the CDR3 is TGTGCCAGTAGTATAGAGGCAGGGGCAGAAACTGAAGCTTTCTTT.

The J gene is TRBJ2-1, the V gene TRBV7-3, with 11 bases identical to TRBD2. CDR3 length: 19 residues. With 3 bases clipped from V and 2 bases from J, the junction kept 12 bases outside the gene matches. CDR1 SGHTA and CDR2 FQGTGA come from the germline V gene. The CDR3 DNA is TGTGCCAGCAGCTTCCTCGGCACTAGCGGGAGAACAACCTACAATGAGCAGTTCTTC. It specifies CASSFLGTSGRTTYNEQFF.

This chain connects TRBV5-5 to TRBJ1-1; possibly TRBD1 for D (6 bases). The V gene lost 7 bases and the J gene lost 0 bases, with 10 bases spanning the gap. Looked up from germline, CDR1 is SGHKS and CDR2 is YYEKEE (reference sequence). The CDR3 runs to 13 residues. This CDR3 reads CASLQGMNTEAFF. DNA of the CDR3: TGTGCCAGCCTTCAGGGGATGAACACTGAAGCTTTCTTT.

V and J are TRBV29-1 and TRBJ1-1, with a possible D match to TRBD1 (5 bases). This CDR3 has 15 residues. Germline assignment: CDR1 SQVTM and CDR2 ANQGSEA. Trimming took off 4 bases at V and 0 bases at J, with 15 bases between the two ends. CDR3 protein: CSVVGVGAVNTEAFF. Here the CDR3 DNA reads TGCAGCGTTGTAGGGGTGGGTGCAGTGAACACTGAAGCTTTCTTT.

The chain employs TRBV27 and TRBJ2-7; TRBD2 matches at 9 bases. Per the germline V gene, CDR1 is MNHEY and CDR2 is SMNVEV (reference sequence). CDR3 length: 15 residues. V shed 6 bases and J 7 bases; nucleotides not matched to a gene: 13. The CDR3 region is CASRSLAGPSREQYF. Here the CDR3 DNA reads TGTGCCAGCAGATCCCTAGCGGGACCTTCGAGGGAGCAGTACTTC.